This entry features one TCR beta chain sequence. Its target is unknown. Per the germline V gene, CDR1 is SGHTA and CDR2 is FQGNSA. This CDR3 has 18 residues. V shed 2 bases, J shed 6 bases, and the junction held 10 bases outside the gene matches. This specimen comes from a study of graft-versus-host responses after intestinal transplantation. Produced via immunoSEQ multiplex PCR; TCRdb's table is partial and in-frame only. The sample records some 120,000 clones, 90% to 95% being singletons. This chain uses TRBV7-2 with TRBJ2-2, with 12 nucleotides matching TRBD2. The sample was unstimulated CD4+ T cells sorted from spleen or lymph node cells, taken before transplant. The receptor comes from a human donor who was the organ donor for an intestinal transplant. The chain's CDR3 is CASSLRLAGVWTAGELFF. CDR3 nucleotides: TGTGCCAGCAGCTTACGACTAGCGGGGGTATGGACCGCCGGGGAGCTGTTTTTT.